One and the same sample provided the 27 T cell receptor beta chains below, sequenced in a study of T cell responses to AZD1222 COVID-19 vaccine. The protocol was immunoSEQ multiplex PCR, while the TCRdb copy is restricted to in-frame clones and leaves out a portion. The sample includes some 180,000 clones, around 90% of them seen just once. This specimen was peripheral blood, taken 28 days after the second AZD1222 dose. The receptors were sampled from an adult who received the AZD1222 COVID-19 vaccine.

V gene TRBV30 combines with J gene TRBJ2-7; D is possibly TRBD1 (5 bases). V was cut by 1 base and J by 2 bases, with 18 bases left in between. This CDR3 is built from 16 residues. The germline gives CDR1 GTSNPN, CDR2 SVGIG (reference sequence). The CDR3 DNA follows: TGTGCCTGGAGTGACCCCCCGAGACAGCCAACCTACGAGCAGTACTTC. Residues: CAWSDPPRQPTYEQYF.

The genes are TRBV5-1 and TRBJ2-5; D remains ambiguous. The CDR3 is 14 residues long. Deletions cut 0 bases from V and 0 bases from J, with 6 bases between. CDR1 and CDR2 (germline): SGHRS, YFSETQ. The CDR3 region is CASSLDRNQETQYF. For the CDR3, the DNA is TGCGCCAGCAGCTTGGACCGTAACCAAGAGACCCAGTACTTC.

The sample holds a few counts of this clone. The genes are TRBV15 and TRBJ1-1; D not resolved. Germline CDR1 and CDR2: LNHNV and YYDKDF (reference sequence). The V end was cut by 1 base, the J end by 1 base, with 4 bases between. The CDR3 is made up of 13 amino acids. The CDR3: CATSRVANTEAFF. CDR3 DNA sequence: TGTGCCACCAGCAGAGTGGCGAACACTGAAGCTTTCTTT.

The chain couples TRBV7-9 to TRBJ1-2; no definite D call. Germline V gives CDR1 SEHNR, CDR2 FQNEAQ (reference sequence). Trimming pared 5 bases from V and 8 bases from J, leaving 21 bases between. The CDR3 is made up of 15 amino acids. The CDR3: CASSPDVGSQRGYTF. CDR3 bases: TGTGCCAGCAGCCCCGACGTCGGGTCCCAGAGGGGCTACACCTTC.

The V and J genes are TRBV2 and TRBJ2-2; 10 bases agree with TRBD2. CDR1 is SNHLY and CDR2 is FYNNEI in the germline V gene. The CDR3 runs 15 residues. V lost 4 bases, J lost 1 base, and 0 bases stayed unmatched. The CDR3 protein is CASSASGRNTGELFF. The CDR3 DNA is TGTGCCAGCAGTGCTAGCGGGAGGAACACCGGGGAGCTGTTTTTT.

The gene calls are TRBV9 and TRBJ1-3, with D perhaps TRBD1 (5 bases). V was trimmed by 7 bases and J by 0 bases, leaving 14 bases between them. Germline values: CDR1 SGDLS, CDR2 YYNGEE. The length of the CDR3 is 15 residues. The CDR3 sequence: CASGGLPSSGNTIYF. The CDR3 bases are TGTGCCAGCGGGGGACTGCCGAGCTCTGGAAACACCATATATTTT.

The rearrangement links TRBV30 to TRBJ1-2; 8 bases line up with TRBD1. The CDR3 contains 13 residues. The germline V gene has CDR1 GTSNPN and CDR2 SVGIG (reference sequence). V was pared by 5 bases and J by 4 bases, with 6 bases of the junction left unmatched. The CDR3 bases are TGTGCCTGGGGACAGGGACTTAGCTATGGCTACACCTTC. Protein: CAWGQGLSYGYTF.

V gene TRBV7-9 combines with J gene TRBJ1-2; 9 bases line up with TRBD1. This CDR3 is built from 16 residues. From germline, CDR1 is SEHNR and CDR2 FQNEAQ (reference sequence). Trimming at V came to 5 bases and at J to 4 bases, leaving 11 bases not matched to a gene. The CDR3, as DNA: TGTGCCAGCAGCCCGACCGGGACAGGGTCAGGCTATGGCTACACCTTC. As protein: CASSPTGTGSGYGYTF.

The chain combines TRBV27 with TRBJ2-1, with D possibly TRBD1 on 5 matching bases. The CDR3 is 16 amino acids. The V end was cut by 8 bases, the J end by 0 bases, with 17 bases between. CDR1 is MNHEY, CDR2 SMNVEV, per germline (reference sequence). CDR3 coding DNA: TGTGCCAGCGTCCCGTGGGGCGAACCCTCCTACAATGAGCAGTTCTTC. It translates to CASVPWGEPSYNEQFF.

The chain carries TRBV4-2 and TRBJ2-3; no clear D gene. Looked up from germline, CDR1 is LGHNA and CDR2 is YNFKEQ. This CDR3 is built from 16 residues. V lost 1 base and J 0 bases, leaving 11 bases between the germline ends. The CDR3 here is CASSQAQDSSTDTQYF. In nucleotides, the CDR3 is TGTGCCAGCAGCCAAGCCCAGGATTCTAGCACAGATACGCAGTATTTT.

Only one count was recorded for this clone. The CDR3 sequence: CASSKLRTSGSRSTDTQYF. The CDR3 bases are TGCGCCAGCAGCAAGCTCCGGACTAGCGGGAGCCGAAGCACAGATACGCAGTATTTT. V is TRBV10-2 and J is TRBJ2-3; 13 nucleotides agree with TRBD2. V was clipped by 6 bases and J by 0 bases; unmatched bases: 12. CDR3 size: 19 residues. Germline values: CDR1 WSHSY, CDR2 SAAADI.

Regarding this clone: Other DNA sequences in this sample translate to the same CDR3. The gene calls are TRBV3-1 (or the pseudogene TRBV3-2) and TRBJ1-3, with D hard to call. The CDR3 is 15 amino acids. Trimming took 1 base from V and 4 from J, leaving 11 bases between them. Germline V gene data show CDR1 as LGHDT and CDR2 as YNNKEL (reference sequence). The DNA of the CDR3 is TGTGCCAGCAGCCAAGTGACGGGAACGGGAAACACCATATATTTT. The encoded protein is CASSQVTGTGNTIYF.

The CDR3 DNA reads TGCGCCAGCAGCTTGGCAGTTCAGCGGATTCACGGGGAGCTGTTTTTT. Translated, it gives CASSLAVQRIHGELFF. V gene TRBV5-1 combines with J gene TRBJ2-2, with D maybe TRBD2 (5 bases). The CDR3 covers 16 residues. Trimming removed 0 bases at V and 7 bases at J, with 16 bases between. Germline-derived CDR1 and CDR2 are SGHRS and YFSETQ. The whole variable domain, filled in from reference TRBV5-1 and TRBJ2-2, reads KAGVTQTPRYLIKTRGQQVTLSCSPISGHRSVSWYQQTPGQGLQFLFEYFSETQRNKGNFPGRFSGRQFSNSRSEMNVSTLELGDSALYLCASSLAVQRIHGELFFGEGSRLTVL.

The gene calls are TRBV5-1 and TRBJ2-1; D gene ambiguous. There are 15 residues in the CDR3. In germline, CDR1 is SGHRS, CDR2 YFSETQ. V lost 4 bases and J 0 bases, leaving 11 bases between the germline ends. CDR3 DNA sequence: TGCGCCAGCAGCCCCTCGGGCGGCTCCTACAATGAGCAGTTCTTC. Translating gives CASSPSGGSYNEQFF. Drawing the rest from reference TRBV5-1 and TRBJ2-1, the complete variable domain is KAGVTQTPRYLIKTRGQQVTLSCSPISGHRSVSWYQQTPGQGLQFLFEYFSETQRNKGNFPGRFSGRQFSNSRSEMNVSTLELGDSALYLCASSPSGGSYNEQFFGPGTRLTVL.

The rearrangement links TRBV4-1 to TRBJ1-5; D remains ambiguous. V lost 1 base, J lost 1 base, and 8 bases lay in between. The CDR3 has 15 amino acids. Germline lookup yields CDR1 MGHRA and CDR2 YSYEKL. The DNA of the CDR3 is TGCGCCAGCAGCCAAGTGTCAGAAAGCAATCAGCCCCAGCATTTT. This gives the protein CASSQVSESNQPQHF.

In DNA, the CDR3 is TGTGCCAGCAGTGTCGTAGAGAACACTGAAGCTTTCTTT. It yields the protein CASSVVENTEAFF. The V call is TRBV2, the J call TRBJ1-1; D is undetermined. CDR1 is SNHLY, CDR2 FYNNEI, per germline. V lost 4 bases, J lost 1 base, and 7 bases lay in between. The CDR3 has 13 residues.

This chain connects TRBV6-5 to TRBJ2-3, with a tentative D call TRBD1 (6 bases). Trimming removed 2 bases at V and 6 bases at J, with 15 bases between. The CDR3 runs to 15 residues. Germline CDR1 and CDR2: MNHEY and SVGAGI. The CDR3 DNA reads as TGTGCCAGCAGTTACAGATTCTACAGGGTGGATACGCAGTATTTT. Its protein is CASSYRFYRVDTQYF.

The CDR3 DNA reads as TGTGCCAGCAGTCTGGGACGGACAGATACGCAGTATTTT. Translation: CASSLGRTDTQYF. The chain links TRBV12-3 or TRBV12-4 to TRBJ2-3; D tentatively reads TRBD1 or TRBD2 (5 bases each). The length of the CDR3 is 13 residues. Trimming left V 5 bases short and J 3 bases short, with 9 bases between.

V gene TRBV19 combines with J gene TRBJ1-1, with D maybe TRBD1 (6 bases). V lost 7 bases and J 2 bases, leaving 17 bases between the germline ends. CDR1 and CDR2 (germline): LNHDA, SQIVND (reference sequence). The CDR3 is 15 residues long. Written as DNA, the CDR3 is TGTGCCAGTACTGAAATCGACAGGACTAACACTGAAGCTTTCTTT. It yields the protein CASTEIDRTNTEAFF.

This chain joins TRBV24-1 and TRBJ2-1, with D unclear. Germline V gene sequence: CDR1 KGHDR, CDR2 SFDVKD. The V gene lost 3 bases and the J gene lost 4 bases, with 9 bases spanning the gap. The CDR3 covers 14 residues. This CDR3 reads CATSDLLTYNEQFF. The CDR3 DNA reads TGTGCCACCAGTGATCTCCTCACTTACAATGAGCAGTTCTTC.

About this clone: The sample contains more than one DNA sequence encoding this CDR3. This chain uses TRBV7-9 with TRBJ1-5; D unclear. The V end was cut by 1 base, the J end by 4 bases, with 8 bases between. The CDR3 covers 14 residues. Germline assignment: CDR1 SEHNR and CDR2 FQNEAQ (reference sequence). The CDR3 spells CASSLGLGNQPQHF. CDR3 nucleotide sequence: TGTGCCAGCAGCTTAGGTTTGGGGAATCAGCCCCAGCATTTT.

The rearrangement uses TRBV30 and TRBJ1-2; 8 bases align to TRBD1. Trimming cost V 2 bases and J 2 bases; bases outside gene matches: 4. The V gene's germline CDR1 is GTSNPN and CDR2 SVGIG (reference sequence). The CDR3 covers 14 residues. The CDR3 region has the DNA TGTGCCTGGAGTCCGGGACAGGCAAACTATGGCTACACCTTC. This gives the protein CAWSPGQANYGYTF.

This chain joins TRBV5-1 and TRBJ1-1, with unresolved D. The germline CDR1 and CDR2 sequences are SGHRS and YFSETQ. The CDR3 covers 16 residues. V lost 0 bases and J lost 4, with 16 bases in between. This CDR3 is CASSLEGRGGGTEAFF. The CDR3 DNA sequence: TGCGCCAGCAGCTTGGAAGGTCGAGGTGGAGGCACTGAAGCTTTCTTT.

The table lists this clone with many counts. The chain recombines TRBV21-1 with TRBJ1-2. TRBV21-1 is classified as a pseudogene. The CDR3 length is 12 residues. CDR3 loop: CASSKEHYGYTF. The CDR3 bases are TGTGCCAGCAGCAAAGAACACTATGGCTACACCTTC.

CDR3 sequence (DNA): TGTGCCAGCGAGCGCAGGGCGAGTAGCACAGATACGCAGTATTTT. Its protein is CASERRASSTDTQYF. The chain combines TRBV2 with TRBJ2-3, with D possibly being TRBD1 (5 bases). From germline, CDR1 is SNHLY and CDR2 FYNNEI. This CDR3 is 15 amino acids long. V was pared by 8 bases and J by 0 bases, with 15 bases between.

In its sample, this clone was seen once. The CDR3 bases are TGTGCCAGCAGTGCTGACAGGGGGAGGAATGAAAAACTGTTTTTT. This codes for CASSADRGRNEKLFF. The chain uses TRBV2 and TRBJ1-4, with 9 positions matching TRBD1. CDR1 SNHLY and CDR2 FYNNEI come from the germline V gene. The CDR3 spans 15 residues. V shed 4 bases and J 5 bases; nucleotides not matched to a gene: 5.

Of note for this clone: Other DNA sequences in this sample translate to the same CDR3. The rearrangement joins TRBV7-9 to TRBJ1-4; D not certain. V shed 0 bases and J shed 0 bases, with 5 bases lying between them. Germline V gene sequence: CDR1 SEHNR, CDR2 FQNEAQ (reference sequence). CDR3 size: 15 residues. CDR3 loop: CASSLAGSTNEKLFF. The CDR3 DNA reads TGTGCCAGCAGCTTAGCGGGGTCAACTAATGAAAAACTGTTTTTT.